This T cell receptor beta chain derives from a study of Tregs in tolerant kidney transplant recipients. Whole-study findings and limits: No direct test of biological reproducibility was done here. Findings come from small patient numbers and require larger validation.

Generated by immunoSEQ multiplex PCR, the TCRdb table keeps only in-frame clones and is missing some. This sample yields 90,000 to 130,000 clones, of which 90% are seen a single time; roughly 0.31% belongs to the top ten. This clone was seen just once. No antigen is known for it. The germline gives CDR1 SGHDT, CDR2 YYEEEE. CDR3 size: 13 residues. The V end lost 0 bases, the J end lost 6 bases, and 4 bases lay between the germline ends. Unstimulated regulatory T cells (CD4+CD25+CD127-), CD4+CD25- non-regulatory cells, CD4 and CD8 cells were FACS-sorted from thawed PBMCs. The sequence derives from a human donor who received a combined kidney and bone marrow transplant. V is TRBV5-6 and J is TRBJ1-6, with D hard to call. This specimen consisted of CD4+ T cells from blood, obtained before the transplant. CDR3 in amino acids: CASSLAPNSPLHF. CDR3 coding DNA: TGTGCCAGCAGCTTGGCTCCTAATTCACCCCTCCACTTT.